The 9 T cell receptor beta chains below were found in one sample sequenced in a study of blood T cell repertoires in COVID-19. TCRdb's copy holds only in-frame clones and misses some; the assay was immunoSEQ multiplex PCR. The sample holds under 300,000 clones; approximately 84% are singletons and the top ten take about 15%. Material for sequencing was PBMCs or T cells enriched from blood (not recorded which). These receptors came from a man aged 35-49 years who had recovered from COVID-19.

This clone was seen a handful of times. V usage is TRBV28 and J usage is TRBJ1-4, with a possible D match to TRBD1 (6 bases). The CDR3 extends over 13 amino acids. Germline values: CDR1 MDHEN, CDR2 SYDVKM. V was clipped by 10 bases and J by 8 bases, with 17 bases between them. The CDR3 DNA follows: TGTGCCACCCTGGGGGTTCAGGGGGAAAAACTGTTTTTT. This codes for CATLGVQGEKLFF.

The chain couples TRBV9 to TRBJ2-7; no definite D call. The CDR3 runs 12 residues. Germline V lookup: CDR1 SGDLS, CDR2 YYNGEE. The germline V and J ends were trimmed by 4 bases and 2 bases, with 7 bases remaining between them. The CDR3 protein is CASSPGTYEQYF. Here the CDR3 DNA reads TGTGCCAGCAGCCCAGGAACCTACGAGCAGTACTTC.

The chain links TRBV5-1 to TRBJ2-6, with a weak D call TRBD2 (5 bases). V was cut by 9 bases and J by 6 bases, with 13 bases left in between. This CDR3 is built from 13 residues. Germline V gene sequence: CDR1 SGHRS, CDR2 YFSETQ. CDR3 region: CATAAGVANVLTF. The CDR3 bases are TGCGCCACCGCAGCCGGGGTGGCCAACGTCCTGACTTTC. The complete variable domain, with remaining parts taken from reference TRBV5-1 and TRBJ2-6, reads KAGVTQTPRYLIKTRGQQVTLSCSPISGHRSVSWYQQTPGQGLQFLFEYFSETQRNKGNFPGRFSGRQFSNSRSEMNVSTLELGDSALYLCATAAGVANVLTFGAGSRLTVL.

The chain uses TRBV21-1 and TRBJ2-5; the table's D call, TRBD2, was not checked against the DNA. TRBV21-1 is tagged as a pseudogene. The CDR3 runs 15 residues. In nucleotides, the CDR3 is TGTGCCAGCAGCAAAGAAGGCGGGACGGAGGAGACCCAGTACTTC. It translates to CASSKEGGTEETQYF.

A single count supports this clone. The gene calls are TRBV19 and TRBJ1-1; 9 nucleotides agree with TRBD1. CDR1 and CDR2 (germline): LNHDA, SQIVND (reference sequence). The CDR3 has 15 residues. Losses at the gene ends were 5 bases for V and 5 bases for J; bases not matched to a gene: 9. The CDR3 DNA follows: TGTGCCAGTAGTTCACAGGGACAGGGAAGGACTGAAGCTTTCTTT. Translation gives CASSSQGQGRTEAFF. The full variable domain, with the rest looked up from reference TRBV19 and TRBJ1-1, is DGGITQSPKYLFRKEGQNVTLSCEQNLNHDAMYWYRQDPGQGLRLIYYSQIVNDFQKGDIAEGYSVSREKKESFPLTVTSAQKNPTAFYLCASSSQGQGRTEAFFGQGTRLTVV.

The V call is TRBV27, the J call TRBJ1-2, with D perhaps matching TRBD1 (6 bases). V shed 0 bases and J shed 0 bases, with 26 bases lying between them. Germline V gene lookup returns CDR1 MNHEY and CDR2 SMNVEV (reference sequence). The CDR3 length is 21 residues. The CDR3 region is CASSLSPTGLFSLKANYGYTF. The CDR3 DNA is TGTGCCAGCAGTTTATCCCCGACAGGCCTATTCTCGTTGAAAGCTAACTATGGCTACACCTTC.

The rearrangement joins TRBV27 to TRBJ2-1; 14 nucleotides agree with TRBD2. V was clipped by 5 bases and J by 9 bases; unmatched bases: 6. The CDR3 sequence is 15 residues long. Looked up from germline, CDR1 is MNHEY and CDR2 is SMNVEV (reference sequence). CDR3 DNA: TGTGCCAGCAGTCCGAGACTAGCGGGAGGGCTTGAGCAGTTCTTC. This codes for CASSPRLAGGLEQFF.

The chain is built from TRBV7-8 and TRBJ1-5; TRBD1 agrees at 10 bases. Germline V gene lookup returns CDR1 SGHVS and CDR2 FQNEAQ. The CDR3 sequence is 16 residues long. V was pared by 6 bases and J by 5 bases, with 10 bases of the junction left unmatched. CDR3 residues: CASRLDRGRADQPQHF. The CDR3 bases are TGTGCCAGCAGGCTAGACAGGGGGCGGGCTGATCAGCCCCAGCATTTT.

The V call is TRBV27, the J call TRBJ2-7, with 9 nucleotides matching TRBD2. After removal of 2 bases from V and 0 bases from J, the junction contained 2 bases not matched to a gene. The CDR3 sequence is 15 residues long. The germline V gene has CDR1 MNHEY and CDR2 SMNVEV (reference sequence). The CDR3 nucleotides are TGTGCCAGCAGTTTAAGTAGCGGGAGCTCCTACGAGCAGTACTTC. Amino acids: CASSLSSGSSYEQYF.